Shown below are 21 T cell receptor beta chains from a single sample sequenced in a study of shared clonotypes between healthy human individuals. It was CD45RO-negative cells, positively selected for CCR7, that made up naive CD8 cells, with terminally differentiated effector memory CD45RA+ cells excluded. TCRdb's copy holds only in-frame clones and misses some; the assay was immunoSEQ multiplex PCR. This table holds about 680,000 clones, about 92% found once. The sequencing sample was made of naive CD8+ T cells sorted from blood. Every receptor here comes from a man in his thirties or forties in good health.

The rearrangement joins TRBV6-1 to TRBJ2-7; 10 nucleotides agree with TRBD2. The CDR3 consists of 16 residues. The V gene end was trimmed by 1 base and the J gene end by 1 base; junction bases not matched to a gene: 4. Germline V CDR1 and CDR2: MNHNS, SASEGT. The CDR3 spells CASSEGTSGTSYEQYF. The CDR3 nucleotides are TGTGCCAGCAGTGAAGGTACTAGCGGGACTTCCTACGAGCAGTACTTC.

This sequence joins TRBV2 and TRBJ2-3, with TRBD1 as a possible D gene (6 bases). Trimming took off 6 bases at V and 2 bases at J, with 21 bases between the two ends. Germline loops: CDR1 SNHLY, CDR2 FYNNEI. CDR3 length: 17 residues. CDR3 bases: TGTGCCAGCAGGTCTGGGGGCAAGGCATGGGACACAGATACGCAGTATTTT. Residues: CASRSGGKAWDTDTQYF.

This clone was recorded once. CDR3 DNA sequence: TGTGCCTGGAGCGGGGACTCCACAGATACGCAGTATTTT. Encoded protein: CAWSGDSTDTQYF. The chain combines TRBV30 with TRBJ2-3; a weak D match, TRBD2 (6 bases). Germline CDR1 GTSNPN, CDR2 SVGIG (reference sequence). Trimming cost V 3 bases and J 2 bases, with 9 bases left between them. This CDR3 has 13 amino acids.

The chain is built from TRBV28 and TRBJ2-7, with TRBD1 identical over 7 bases. V trimming: 5 bases; J trimming: 3 bases; junction bases outside the gene matches: 4. The CDR3 has 13 amino acids. Germline V gene sequence: CDR1 MDHEN, CDR2 SYDVKM. The CDR3 region is CASSTTGIYEQYF. The CDR3 DNA is TGTGCCAGCAGTACGACAGGGATCTACGAGCAGTACTTC.

CDR3 protein: CASSTGQDSYEQYF. The CDR3 DNA is TGTGCCAGCAGCACAGGACAGGATTCCTACGAGCAGTACTTC. The V gene is TRBV7-6, the J gene TRBJ2-7; 7 bases agree with TRBD1. CDR3 length: 14 amino acids. Germline V CDR1 and CDR2: SGHVS, FNYEAQ. J gave up 1 base and V 5 bases, and 5 bases lay outside the gene matches. Based on the CDR3 plus reference TRBV7-6 and TRBJ2-7, the full variable domain is GAGVSQSPRYKVTKRGQDVALRCDPISGHVSLYWYRQALGQGPEFLTYFNYEAQQDKSGLPNDRFSAERPEGSISTLTIQRTEQRDSAMYRCASSTGQDSYEQYFGPGTRLTVT.

This clone came up once. The V gene is TRBV7-9, the J gene TRBJ1-4, with a weak D call TRBD1 (5 bases). Germline V gives CDR1 SEHNR, CDR2 FQNEAQ (reference sequence). The CDR3 loop spans 17 amino acids. Trimming cost V 2 bases and J 0 bases, with 13 bases left between them. CDR3 protein: CASSLPPQGPTNEKLFF. The CDR3 bases are TGTGCCAGCAGCTTACCCCCCCAGGGCCCAACTAATGAAAAACTGTTTTTT.

This rearrangement joins TRBV19 to TRBJ1-2; unclear D gene. CDR3 length: 16 amino acids. The germline V and J ends were trimmed by 1 base and 5 bases, with 17 bases remaining between them. The germline CDR1 and CDR2 sequences are LNHDA and SQIVND (reference sequence). The CDR3 nucleotides read TGTGCCAGTAGTATAGCCCTCGGACGTGGCTGGTATGGCTACACCTTC. Protein sequence: CASSIALGRGWYGYTF.

CDR3 protein: CASFWDRGLDTEAFF. The CDR3 nucleotides read TGTGCCAGTTTTTGGGACAGGGGGCTTGACACTGAAGCTTTCTTT. The V and J genes are TRBV19 and TRBJ1-1; 12 nucleotides agree with TRBD1. Looked up from germline, CDR1 is LNHDA and CDR2 is SQIVND (reference sequence). Trimming cost V 8 bases and J 3 bases; bases outside gene matches: 7. This CDR3 has 15 amino acids.

The chain couples TRBV19 to TRBJ2-2; D remains ambiguous. The CDR3 is 13 amino acids. Germline V gene data show CDR1 as LNHDA and CDR2 as SQIVND (reference sequence). V lost 8 bases and J 5 bases, leaving 12 bases between the germline ends. CDR3 sequence (DNA): TGTGCCAGTTCTCATACGTCGACCGGGGAGCTGTTTTTT. Its translation is CASSHTSTGELFF.

V gene TRBV7-9 combines with J gene TRBJ2-2; D possibly corresponds to TRBD2 (5 bases). The V gene's germline CDR1 is SEHNR and CDR2 FQNEAQ (reference sequence). This CDR3 is 16 amino acids long. Deletions cut 0 bases from V and 3 bases from J, with 11 bases between. Written as DNA, the CDR3 is TGTGCCAGCAGCTTAGCTCTAGCAGCCGACACCGGGGAGCTGTTTTTT. It yields the protein CASSLALAADTGELFF.

V is TRBV4-1 and J is TRBJ2-1; perhaps TRBD2 as D (6 bases). This CDR3 is 15 amino acids long. Looked up from germline, CDR1 is MGHRA and CDR2 is YSYEKL. V was shortened by 4 bases and J by 4 bases, with 14 bases between the two germline ends. CDR3 amino acids: CASSPDERAYNEQFF. The CDR3 DNA reads TGCGCCAGCAGCCCCGACGAGCGGGCGTACAATGAGCAGTTCTTC.

The chain has TRBV11-2 and TRBJ2-2; D gene ambiguous. The germline gives CDR1 SGHAT, CDR2 FQNNGV. Trimming stripped 2 bases from V and 0 bases from J, with 13 bases between. This CDR3 comprises 17 residues. The CDR3 here is CASSLSRVLSNTGELFF. The CDR3 nucleotides are TGTGCCAGCAGCTTAAGTCGGGTCTTATCGAACACCGGGGAGCTGTTTTTT. Full variable domain (outside the CDR3, taken from reference TRBV11-2 and TRBJ2-2): EAGVAQSPRYKIIEKRQSVAFWCNPISGHATLYWYQQILGQGPKLLIQFQNNGVVDDSQLPKDRFSAERLKGVDSTLKIQPAKLEDSAVYLCASSLSRVLSNTGELFFGEGSRLTVL.

V gene TRBV11-2 combines with J gene TRBJ2-1, with 7 nucleotides matching TRBD1. CDR1 is SGHAT and CDR2 is FQNNGV in the germline V gene. This CDR3 contains 11 residues. J was trimmed by 9 bases and V by 5 bases; bases with no gene match: 1. The CDR3 loop is CASSAGGEQFF. The CDR3, as DNA: TGTGCCAGCAGCGCAGGGGGTGAGCAGTTCTTC.

With respect to this clone: Within the sample, other DNA sequences also encode this same CDR3. CDR3 loop: CASSLGQGADTQYF. In nucleotides, the CDR3 is TGCGCCAGCAGCTTAGGACAGGGTGCGGATACGCAGTATTTT. The rearrangement links TRBV5-1 to TRBJ2-3; TRBD1 matches at 8 bases. This CDR3 has 14 amino acids. The V gene end was trimmed by 2 bases and the J gene end by 6 bases; junction bases not matched to a gene: 5. Germline CDR1 reads SGHRS; CDR2 reads YFSETQ.

This chain connects TRBV7-9 to TRBJ1-1, with D uncertain. CDR3 length: 14 amino acids. The germline gives CDR1 SEHNR, CDR2 FQNEAQ (reference sequence). V dropped 5 bases and J dropped 7 bases, with 17 bases sitting between them. The CDR3 spells CASSLSTGYHEAFF. For the CDR3, the DNA is TGTGCCAGCAGCCTGTCGACCGGGTACCATGAAGCTTTCTTT.

This rearrangement joins TRBV28 to TRBJ2-7; the match to TRBD2 covers 7 bases. The CDR3 extends over 16 amino acids. Per germline, CDR1 MDHEN and CDR2 SYDVKM. J gave up 3 bases and V 7 bases, and 15 bases lay outside the gene matches. The CDR3 DNA follows: TGTGCCAGCAATGAGCGGGGACGGAACGGGTTCTACGAGCAGTACTTC. Residues: CASNERGRNGFYEQYF.

The count of this clone is one. The gene calls are TRBV19 and TRBJ2-1; 9 bases align to TRBD1. This CDR3 is 14 amino acids long. V lost 7 bases, J lost 4 bases, and 5 bases stayed unmatched. Per the germline V gene, CDR1 is LNHDA and CDR2 is SQIVND (reference sequence). The CDR3 coding sequence is TGTGCCAGTACCACGACAGGGGGATACAATGAGCAGTTCTTC. Protein sequence: CASTTTGGYNEQFF.

This CDR3 reads CASSRDGTYFNNEQFF. The CDR3 DNA follows: TGCGCCAGCAGCCGAGACGGTACCTATTTTAACAATGAGCAGTTCTTC. The rearrangement links TRBV4-3 to TRBJ2-1; D is ambiguous. CDR1 is LGHNA, CDR2 YSLEER, per germline. The length of the CDR3 is 16 residues. Trimming shortened V by 4 bases and J by 5 bases, and 18 bases separated the two germline ends.

The chain recombines TRBV15 with TRBJ2-1; 8 nucleotides match TRBD2. Germline values: CDR1 LNHNV, CDR2 YYDKDF (reference sequence). The trim removed 5 bases at V and 6 bases at J, leaving 3 bases unmatched. This CDR3 has 13 amino acids. CDR3 sequence (DNA): TGTGCCACCAGCGGACTAGCCCCCAATGAGCAGTTCTTC. Its translation: CATSGLAPNEQFF. The full variable domain, in which reference TRBV15 and TRBJ2-1 provide the parts outside the CDR3, is DAMVIQNPRYQVTQFGKPVTLSCSQTLNHNVMYWYQQKSSQAPKLLFHYYDKDFNNEADTPDNFQSRRPNTSFCFLDIRSPGLGDTAMYLCATSGLAPNEQFFGPGTRLTVL.

The V gene is TRBV7-9, the J gene TRBJ1-2, with 8 nucleotides matching TRBD1. Germline CDR1 SEHNR, CDR2 FQNEAQ (reference sequence). This CDR3 has 13 amino acids. J was trimmed by 6 bases and V by 2 bases; bases with no gene match: 2. The CDR3 region is CASSLQGAHGYTF. DNA of the CDR3: TGTGCCAGCAGCTTACAGGGGGCTCATGGCTACACCTTC.

V gene TRBV21-1 combines with J gene TRBJ2-6; the D call TRBD1 from the table was never checked on the DNA. TRBV21-1 is shown as a pseudogene. The CDR3 runs to 19 residues. CDR3 bases: TGTGCCAGCAGCCAAGGACTCAGGGGGCTGCCTTCTGGGGCCAACGTCCTGACTTTC. Translation gives CASSQGLRGLPSGANVLTF.